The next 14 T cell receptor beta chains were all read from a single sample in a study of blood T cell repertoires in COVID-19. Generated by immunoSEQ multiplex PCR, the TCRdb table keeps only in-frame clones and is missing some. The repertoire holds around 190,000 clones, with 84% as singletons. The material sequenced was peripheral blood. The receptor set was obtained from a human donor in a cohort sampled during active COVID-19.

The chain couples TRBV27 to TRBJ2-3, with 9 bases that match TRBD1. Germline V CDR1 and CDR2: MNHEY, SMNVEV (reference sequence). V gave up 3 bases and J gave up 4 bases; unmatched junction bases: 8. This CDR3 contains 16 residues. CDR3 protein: CASSFYDRGSADTQYF. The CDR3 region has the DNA TGTGCCAGCAGTTTCTACGACAGGGGGAGCGCAGATACGCAGTATTTT.

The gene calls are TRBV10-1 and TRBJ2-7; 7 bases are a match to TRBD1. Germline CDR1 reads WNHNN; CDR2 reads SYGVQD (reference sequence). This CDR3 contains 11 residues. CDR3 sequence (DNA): TGCGCTAAAGGGGGCAGCTACGAGCAGTACTTC. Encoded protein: CAKGGSYEQYF.

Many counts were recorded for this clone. CDR3 protein: CASSKKRERQGRTYNEQFF. The CDR3 nucleotides read TGTGCCAGCAGCAAAAAAAGGGAAAGACAGGGTCGAACCTACAATGAGCAGTTCTTC. The rearrangement uses TRBV21-1 and TRBJ2-1; TRBD1, the table's D call, was not compared with the DNA. TRBV21-1 is listed as a pseudogene. The CDR3 loop spans 19 amino acids.

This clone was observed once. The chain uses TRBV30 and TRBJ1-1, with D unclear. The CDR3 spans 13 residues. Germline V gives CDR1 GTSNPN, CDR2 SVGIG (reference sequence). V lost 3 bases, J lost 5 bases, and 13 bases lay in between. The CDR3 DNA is TGTGCCTGGAGCCATCGCCGAGGGACTGAAGCTTTCTTT. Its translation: CAWSHRRGTEAFF.

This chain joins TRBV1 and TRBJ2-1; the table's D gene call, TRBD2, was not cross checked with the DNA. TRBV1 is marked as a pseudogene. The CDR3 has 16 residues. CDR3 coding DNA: TGCACCAGCAGACTGCTGTGCGGGAGTTCCTACAATGAGCAGTTCTTC. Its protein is CTSRLLCGSSYNEQFF.

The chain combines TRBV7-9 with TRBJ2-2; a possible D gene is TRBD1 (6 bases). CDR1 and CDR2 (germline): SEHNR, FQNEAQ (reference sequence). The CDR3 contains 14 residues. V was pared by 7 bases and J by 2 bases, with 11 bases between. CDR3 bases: TGTGCCAGCATCCGACAGGATAACACCGGGGAGCTGTTTTTT. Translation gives CASIRQDNTGELFF.

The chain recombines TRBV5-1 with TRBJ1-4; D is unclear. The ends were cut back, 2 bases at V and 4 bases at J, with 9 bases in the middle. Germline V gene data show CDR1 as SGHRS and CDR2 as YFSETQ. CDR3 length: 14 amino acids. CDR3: CASSLDTSNEKLFF. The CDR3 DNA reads TGCGCCAGCAGCTTAGACACTAGTAATGAAAAACTGTTTTTT.

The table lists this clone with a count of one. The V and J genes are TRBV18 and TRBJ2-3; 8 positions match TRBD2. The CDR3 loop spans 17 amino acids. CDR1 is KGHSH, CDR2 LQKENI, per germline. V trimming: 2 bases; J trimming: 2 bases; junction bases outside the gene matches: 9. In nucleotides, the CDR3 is TGTGCCAGCTCACCATTAACTGGGACTAGGGACACAGATACGCAGTATTTT. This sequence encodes CASSPLTGTRDTDTQYF.

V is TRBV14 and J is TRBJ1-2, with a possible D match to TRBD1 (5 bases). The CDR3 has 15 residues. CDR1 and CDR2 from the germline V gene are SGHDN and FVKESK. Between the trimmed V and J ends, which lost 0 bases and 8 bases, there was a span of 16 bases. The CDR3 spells CASSQDLGRGGGYTF. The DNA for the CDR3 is TGTGCCAGCAGCCAAGATTTGGGAAGGGGCGGAGGCTACACCTTC.

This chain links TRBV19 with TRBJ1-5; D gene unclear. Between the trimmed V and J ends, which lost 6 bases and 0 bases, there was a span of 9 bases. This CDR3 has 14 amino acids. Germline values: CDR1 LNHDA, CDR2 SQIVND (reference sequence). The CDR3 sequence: CASSTIDSNQPQHF. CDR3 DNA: TGTGCCAGTAGCACAATCGATAGCAATCAGCCCCAGCATTTT.

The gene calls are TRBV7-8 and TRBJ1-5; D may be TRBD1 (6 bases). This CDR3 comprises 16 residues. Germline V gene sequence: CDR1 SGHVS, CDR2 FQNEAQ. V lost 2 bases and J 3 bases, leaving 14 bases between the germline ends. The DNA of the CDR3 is TGTGCCAGCAGCTTATCAGGGGTGAGAGACAATCAGCCCCAGCATTTT. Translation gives CASSLSGVRDNQPQHF.

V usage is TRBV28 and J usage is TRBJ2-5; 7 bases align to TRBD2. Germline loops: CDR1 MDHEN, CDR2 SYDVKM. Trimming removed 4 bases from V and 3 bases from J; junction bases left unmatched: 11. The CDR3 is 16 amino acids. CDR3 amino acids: CASSSLGGTGKETQYF. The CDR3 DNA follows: TGTGCCAGCAGTTCCCTGGGGGGGACGGGGAAAGAGACCCAGTACTTC.

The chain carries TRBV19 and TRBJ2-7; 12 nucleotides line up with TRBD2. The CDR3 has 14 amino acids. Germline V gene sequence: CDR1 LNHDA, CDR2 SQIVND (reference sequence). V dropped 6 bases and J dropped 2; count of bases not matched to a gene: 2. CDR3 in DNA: TGTGCCAGTAGCCTAGCGGGAGGGCCCTACGAGCAGTACTTC. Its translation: CASSLAGGPYEQYF.

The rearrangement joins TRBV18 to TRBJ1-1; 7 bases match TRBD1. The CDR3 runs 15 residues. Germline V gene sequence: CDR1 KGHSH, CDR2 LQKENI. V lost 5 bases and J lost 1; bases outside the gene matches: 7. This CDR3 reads CASSKGQQENTEAFF. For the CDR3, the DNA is TGTGCCAGCTCAAAGGGACAGCAGGAGAACACTGAAGCTTTCTTT.